The 10 T cell receptor beta chains in this list originate from one sample, sequenced in a study of T cells in Graves' hyperthyroidism and ophthalmopathy (dated by TCRdb to the late 2010s). Library generation was performed with multiplex PCR. Sequencer: Illumina HiSeq 2000. The TCR beta CDR3 regions were amplified from RNA transcripts. The TCR CDR3 was subjected to a first round of RT-PCR using the HTBI primer set and the Qiagen OneStep RT-PCR kit. The public reads were quality trimmed at Q25 with fastp and then assembled into clones with MiXCR by TCRdb, keeping productive beta chains. Every distinct CDR3 protein forms one entry, paired with its most common genes and DNA. This sample lists some 270,000 distinct CDR3 sequences; roughly 13% were detected once. The ten largest make up under 8% of the sample. The specimen was blood. These receptor sequences come from a woman aged 40-49 years with Graves' hyperthyroidism.

This clonotype was observed at least ten times. This chain links TRBV20-1 with TRBJ2-3, with TRBD1 matching 10 bases. The V gene end was trimmed by 5 bases and the J gene end by 4 bases; junction bases not matched to a gene: 6. Germline V gene sequence: CDR1 DFQATT, CDR2 SNEGSKA (reference sequence). This CDR3 is 14 amino acids long. CDR3 loop: CSAGQGDGPDTQYF. DNA for the CDR3: TGCAGTGCTGGACAGGGGGATGGTCCAGATACGCAGTATTTT.

This clonotype was counted at least ten times. The chain combines TRBV28 with TRBJ2-1; D possibly corresponds to TRBD2 (7 bases). The germline CDR1 and CDR2 sequences are MDHEN and SYDVKM. This CDR3 spans 15 amino acids. Trimming removed 4 bases from V and 0 bases from J, with 10 bases in between. The DNA of the CDR3 is TGTGCCAGCAGTTGGGAGGGGGTCTCCTACAATGAGCAGTTCTTC. It is translated as CASSWEGVSYNEQFF. The full variable domain, its missing parts supplied by reference TRBV28 and TRBJ2-1, is DVKVTQSSRYLVKRTGEKVFLECVQDMDHENMFWYRQDPGLGLRLIYFSYDVKMKEKGDIPEGYSVSREKKERFSLILESASTNQTSMYLCASSWEGVSYNEQFFGPGTRLTVL.

Ten or more counts support this clonotype. The chain employs TRBV28 and TRBJ1-5, with D possibly matching TRBD1 (5 bases). V gave up 6 bases and J gave up 5 bases, with 17 bases separating them. Germline CDR1 is MDHEN and CDR2 is SYDVKM. The CDR3 extends over 15 amino acids. CDR3 sequence reads: CASSRDSWGDQPQHF. The DNA for the CDR3 is TGTGCCAGCAGCCGCGACAGCTGGGGGGATCAGCCCCAGCATTTT.

This clonotype appeared many times. The V call is TRBV28, the J call TRBJ2-5; 7 bases agree with TRBD2. Germline-derived CDR1 and CDR2 are MDHEN and SYDVKM. Unmatched junction bases numbered 16, after V lost 7 bases and J lost 5 bases. This CDR3 has 16 amino acids. DNA of the CDR3: TGTGCCAGCACCCCCGGCGCTGGCGGGAGTAGGGAGACCCAGTACTTC. It specifies CASTPGAGGSRETQYF.

The chain employs TRBV10-2 and TRBJ1-1; tentative D call: TRBD1 (6 bases). The CDR3 totals 15 residues. CDR1 is WSHSY, CDR2 SAAADI, per germline. V was shortened by 7 bases and J by 3 bases, with 18 bases between the two germline ends. CDR3 DNA sequence: TGCGCCAGCAAGGGGACGGGGGCAGGGCACACTGAAGCTTTCTTT. It is translated as CASKGTGAGHTEAFF.

This clonotype was observed a handful of times. The rearrangement joins TRBV7-9 to TRBJ2-1; 8 nucleotides match TRBD1. CDR1 is SEHNR and CDR2 is FQNEAQ in the germline V gene (reference sequence). The ends lost 6 bases at V and 8 bases at J; junction bases unmatched: 6. The CDR3 consists of 13 residues. The CDR3: CASSSIQGDEQFF. The CDR3 nucleotides read TGTGCCAGCAGTTCGATACAGGGGGATGAGCAGTTCTTC.

This clonotype has ten or more counts. The rearrangement joins TRBV11-1 to TRBJ2-7; tentative D call: TRBD2 (6 bases). From germline, CDR1 is SGHAT and CDR2 FQDESV (reference sequence). The CDR3 is 14 amino acids. V was clipped by 1 base and J by 2 bases, with 9 bases between them. The CDR3 DNA reads as TGTGCCAGCAGCTTAGTAGGAGGGACCTACGAGCAGTACTTC. It codes for CASSLVGGTYEQYF.

This clonotype was recorded many times. J is TRBJ1-5 and V is TRBV30; no clear D gene. Germline CDR1 GTSNPN, CDR2 SVGIG (reference sequence). The V end was cut by 1 base, the J end by 0 bases, with 4 bases between. This CDR3 is 13 amino acids long. The CDR3 DNA reads as TGTGCCTGGAGTGGATATAGCAATCAGCCCCAGCATTTT. It encodes CAWSGYSNQPQHF.

The chain carries TRBV29-1 and TRBJ2-7, with D unclear. The CDR3 has 13 residues. Germline values: CDR1 SQVTM, CDR2 ANQGSEA. V was cut by 0 bases and J by 2 bases, with 8 bases left in between. The CDR3 DNA reads as TGCAGCGTTGAAGATACTAAACCCTACGAGCAGTACTTC. Its translation is CSVEDTKPYEQYF.

This clonotype was recorded at least ten times. V gene TRBV6-1 combines with J gene TRBJ1-2; unclear D gene. V gave up 4 bases and J gave up 8 bases, with 5 bases separating them. This CDR3 is built from 10 residues. The germline V gene encodes CDR1 MNHNS and CDR2 SASEGT. The CDR3 is CASSAEGYTF. CDR3 nucleotides: TGTGCCAGCAGTGCCGAAGGCTACACCTTC.